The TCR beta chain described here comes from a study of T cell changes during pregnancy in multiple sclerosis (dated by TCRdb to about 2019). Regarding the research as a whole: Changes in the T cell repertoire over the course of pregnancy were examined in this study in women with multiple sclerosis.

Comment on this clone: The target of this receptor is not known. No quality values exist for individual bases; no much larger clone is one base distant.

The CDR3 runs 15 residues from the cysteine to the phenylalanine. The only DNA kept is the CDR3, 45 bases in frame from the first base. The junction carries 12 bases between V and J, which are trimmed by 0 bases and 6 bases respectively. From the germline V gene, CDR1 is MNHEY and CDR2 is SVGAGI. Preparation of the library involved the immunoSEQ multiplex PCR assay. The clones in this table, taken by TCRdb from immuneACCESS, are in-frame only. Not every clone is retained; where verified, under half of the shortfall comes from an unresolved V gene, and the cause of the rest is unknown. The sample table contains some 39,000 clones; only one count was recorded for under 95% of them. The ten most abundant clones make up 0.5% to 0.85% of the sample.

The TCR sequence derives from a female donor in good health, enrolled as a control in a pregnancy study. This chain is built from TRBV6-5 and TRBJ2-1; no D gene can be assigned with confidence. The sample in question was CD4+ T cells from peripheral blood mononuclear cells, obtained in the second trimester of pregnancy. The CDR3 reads CASSYSNRRRNEQFF. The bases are TGTGCCAGCAGTTACTCGAACCGCAGGCGCAATGAGCAGTTCTTC.